The TCR beta chain described here comes from a study of blood T cell repertoires in COVID-19. Study summary: In each case, the material was cDNA or gDNA derived from T cells, B-cell-depleted T cells, or PBMCs.

This CDR3 is 17 amino acids long. CDR1 and CDR2 (germline): SGHTA, FQGNSA. Trimming took 3 bases from V and 5 from J; bases not matched to a gene: 10. The method was immunoSEQ multiplex PCR; TCRdb's version includes in-frame clones alone and lacks a portion of them. The sample records about 240,000 clones, approximately 86% being singletons. This chain uses TRBV7-2 with TRBJ2-3, with 11 bases aligning to TRBD2. The receptor was isolated from a woman aged 35 to 49 with acute COVID-19. Sequencing was carried out using PBMCs or T cells enriched from blood (not recorded which). CDR3 DNA: TGTGCCAGCAGCTTGGTCGGGACTAGCGGTAGCGGAGATACGCAGTATTTT. Protein product: CASSLVGTSGSGDTQYF.